The 29 T cell receptor beta chains in this list originate from one sample, sequenced in a study of graft-versus-host responses after intestinal transplantation. For these TCRs, the target antigens are not known. Assay: immunoSEQ multiplex PCR; the TCRdb copy retains only in-frame clones and omits some. The sample lists approximately 77,000 clones, around nine tenths occurring once. The starting material was unstimulated CD4+ T cells sorted from spleen or lymph node cells, obtained before intestinal transplant. All receptors come from a human donor who received an intestinal transplant.

The rearrangement joins TRBV2 to TRBJ2-3, with 10 bases fitting TRBD2. Losses at the gene ends were 4 bases for V and 5 bases for J; bases not matched to a gene: 6. This CDR3 contains 15 residues. CDR1 SNHLY and CDR2 FYNNEI come from the germline V gene. CDR3 protein: CASSGVAGGRDTQYF. The CDR3 nucleotides are TGTGCCAGCAGTGGAGTAGCGGGGGGTAGAGATACGCAGTATTTT.

The gene calls are TRBV27 and TRBJ2-7; D is uncertain. The J call may be faulty, since TRBJ2-1 better matches the DNA end. CDR3 length equals 13 residues. Germline values: CDR1 MNHEY, CDR2 SMNVEV (reference sequence). The CDR3: CASSFILASEQFF. The CDR3 nucleotides are TGTGCCAGCAGTTTTATTCTCGCGTCGGAGCAGTTCTTC.

The chain combines TRBV4-1 with TRBJ2-1, with 10 bases fitting TRBD1. Per germline, CDR1 MGHRA and CDR2 YSYEKL. This CDR3 spans 16 amino acids. V was pared by 3 bases and J by 10 bases, with 12 bases of the junction left unmatched. CDR3 coding DNA: TGCGCCAGCAGCCATCTTACGGGACAGGGGTTTGGGGAGCAGTTCTTC. It translates to CASSHLTGQGFGEQFF.

CDR3 DNA: TGTGCCAGCAGCCCGACAGGGAGTTACGAGCAGTACTTC. Protein sequence: CASSPTGSYEQYF. The chain couples TRBV5-4 to TRBJ2-7, with 7 bases aligning to TRBD1. Germline V lookup: CDR1 SGHNT, CDR2 YYREEE (reference sequence). This CDR3 is built from 13 residues. Unmatched junction bases numbered 5, after V lost 4 bases and J lost 4 bases.

This clone has a handful of counts. The chain carries TRBV4-1 and TRBJ2-3, with TRBD2 identical over 10 bases. CDR3 size: 19 residues. Trimming cost V 1 base and J 1 base; bases outside gene matches: 11. CDR1 and CDR2 (germline): MGHRA, YSYEKL. The CDR3, as DNA: TGCGCCAGCAGCCAAGGGGCGGGACTAGCGCGGGGGGGCACAGATACGCAGTATTTT. Protein product: CASSQGAGLARGGTDTQYF.

The rearrangement joins TRBV7-9 to TRBJ1-4; D is perhaps TRBD1 (5 bases). CDR3 length: 15 residues. The germline V gene encodes CDR1 SEHNR and CDR2 FQNEAQ (reference sequence). V gave up 1 base and J gave up 0 bases, with 6 bases separating them. The CDR3 nucleotides are TGTGCCAGCAGCTTAGACAGGACAACTAATGAAAAACTGTTTTTT. Protein product: CASSLDRTTNEKLFF.

The chain carries TRBV5-1 and TRBJ2-7, with TRBD2 identical over 8 bases. Germline-derived CDR1 and CDR2 are SGHRS and YFSETQ. This CDR3 has 15 residues. V gave up 0 bases and J gave up 3 bases; unmatched junction bases: 5. CDR3 coding DNA: TGCGCCAGCAGCTTGGTCAGGACTAGCAGCTACGAGCAGTACTTC. This encodes CASSLVRTSSYEQYF.

The chain's CDR3 is CASSYTQGLGTQYF. Written as DNA, the CDR3 is TGTGCCAGCAGTTACACCCAGGGTCTTGGGACCCAGTACTTC. The chain links TRBV6-5 to TRBJ2-5; a possible D gene is TRBD1 (5 bases). This CDR3 has 14 residues. The V gene lost 2 bases and the J gene lost 7 bases, with 14 bases spanning the gap. Germline values: CDR1 MNHEY, CDR2 SVGAGI.

The chain uses TRBV27 and TRBJ1-5, with D perhaps matching TRBD1 (5 bases). Trimming shortened V by 3 bases and J by 2 bases, and 11 bases separated the two germline ends. Germline V CDR1 and CDR2: MNHEY, SMNVEV (reference sequence). The CDR3 spans 15 residues. CDR3 bases: TGTGCCAGCAGTTTGTTAGGGGTGGGCAATCAGCCCCAGCATTTT. It specifies CASSLLGVGNQPQHF.

V is TRBV5-1 and J is TRBJ2-2; 8 positions agree with TRBD2. Germline V lookup: CDR1 SGHRS, CDR2 YFSETQ. V lost 4 bases, J lost 2 bases, and 13 bases stayed unmatched. CDR3 length equals 18 residues. The CDR3 reads CASSLDGHRTSNTGELFF. DNA of the CDR3: TGCGCCAGCAGCCTGGACGGTCATCGGACTAGCAACACCGGGGAGCTGTTTTTT.

A few counts support this clone. The chain employs TRBV28 and TRBJ2-7; D is possibly TRBD2 (7 bases). V lost 5 bases and J lost 4, with 15 bases in between. The CDR3 loop spans 14 amino acids. Per germline, CDR1 MDHEN and CDR2 SYDVKM. CDR3 in DNA: TGTGCCAGCAGTCCGCTGGGAGGGGGTTACGAGCAGTACTTC. Residues: CASSPLGGGYEQYF.

The rearrangement links TRBV30 to TRBJ2-6; weak D call: TRBD2 (5 bases). The germline gives CDR1 GTSNPN, CDR2 SVGIG (reference sequence). Trimming pared 1 base from V and 3 bases from J, leaving 13 bases between. The CDR3 runs to 16 residues. CDR3 DNA: TGTGCCTGGAGTGGGGAGACACGGGTTGGGGCCAACGTCCTGACTTTC. It is translated as CAWSGETRVGANVLTF.

V gene TRBV4-2 combines with J gene TRBJ1-2; D possibly corresponds to TRBD1 (5 bases). The V end was cut by 1 base, the J end by 3 bases, with 9 bases between. Germline CDR1 reads LGHNA; CDR2 reads YNFKEQ. This CDR3 has 14 amino acids. CDR3 loop: CASSQARGDYGYTF. The CDR3 DNA is TGTGCCAGCAGCCAAGCCCGGGGGGACTATGGCTACACCTTC.

The chain joins TRBV19 to TRBJ2-7, with a weak D call TRBD2 (6 bases). CDR3 length: 14 residues. V dropped 5 bases and J dropped 2 bases, with 13 bases sitting between them. CDR1 and CDR2 from the germline V gene are LNHDA and SQIVND (reference sequence). The CDR3 here is CASSRGGTAYEQYF. The DNA for the CDR3 is TGTGCCAGTAGTCGTGGCGGGACCGCCTACGAGCAGTACTTC.

The chain links TRBV30 to TRBJ1-1; tentative D call: TRBD1 (5 bases). Trimming took off 7 bases at V and 9 bases at J, with 12 bases between the two ends. CDR3 length equals 10 residues. Germline V gives CDR1 GTSNPN, CDR2 SVGIG (reference sequence). CDR3 nucleotides: TGTGCCTCGTACAGGCGACAAGCTTTCTTT. Amino acid sequence: CASYRRQAFF.

The J gene is TRBJ2-3, the V gene TRBV6-5, with D maybe TRBD2 (6 bases). The CDR3 length is 15 residues. Trimming left V 0 bases short and J 2 bases short, with 9 bases between. Per germline, CDR1 MNHEY and CDR2 SVGAGI. The CDR3 spells CASSYSGGVTDTQYF. The CDR3 region has the DNA TGTGCCAGCAGTTACTCCGGGGGTGTCACAGATACGCAGTATTTT.

The rearrangement joins TRBV5-1 to TRBJ2-7; D possibly corresponds to TRBD2 (6 bases). Germline-derived CDR1 and CDR2 are SGHRS and YFSETQ. Deletions cut 4 bases from V and 6 bases from J, with 20 bases between. This CDR3 contains 15 residues. This chain's CDR3 is CASSPLSVGEAEQYF. The CDR3 bases are TGCGCCAGCAGCCCGCTTTCCGTGGGGGAGGCCGAGCAGTACTTC.

J is TRBJ2-2 and V is TRBV7-2; D perhaps matches TRBD1 (6 bases). Trimming left V 2 bases short and J 0 bases short, with 13 bases between. The CDR3 is 17 amino acids. The V gene's germline CDR1 is SGHTA and CDR2 FQGNSA. The CDR3 coding sequence is TGTGCCAGCAGCTTAACGACAGGCTACGCGAACACCGGGGAGCTGTTTTTT. This gives the protein CASSLTTGYANTGELFF.

The chain links TRBV5-6 to TRBJ2-3; 10 bases map to TRBD1. The CDR3 covers 15 residues. Germline trimming cut 4 bases from V and 7 bases from J; bases unmatched to any gene: 9. Germline values: CDR1 SGHDT, CDR2 YYEEEE. This CDR3 is CASSATGGARNTQYF. Written as DNA, the CDR3 is TGTGCCAGCAGCGCGACAGGGGGCGCGAGAAATACGCAGTATTTT.

The rearrangement links TRBV21-1 to TRBJ1-5. TRBV21-1 is noted as a pseudogene. The CDR3 has 13 amino acids. The CDR3 reads CANPCGGNQPQHF. CDR3 DNA sequence: TGTGCCAACCCTTGTGGAGGTAATCAGCCCCAGCATTTT.

The chain carries TRBV18 and TRBJ1-1; the D is unclear. Trimming removed 4 bases from V and 3 bases from J, with 15 bases in between. This CDR3 is built from 15 residues. CDR1 and CDR2 (germline): KGHSH, LQKENI. The CDR3 DNA reads TGTGCCAGCTCACGACTAGAGAGGAGGGACACTGAAGCTTTCTTT. Translation gives CASSRLERRDTEAFF.

This clone was observed once. The chain joins TRBV5-1 to TRBJ2-2; 10 bases match TRBD2. V was pared by 3 bases and J by 5 bases, with 10 bases of the junction left unmatched. The CDR3 covers 17 residues. Germline loops: CDR1 SGHRS, CDR2 YFSETQ. CDR3 region: CASSSLLAGEGTGELFF. CDR3 coding DNA: TGCGCCAGCAGCTCCCTCCTAGCGGGAGAAGGGACCGGGGAGCTGTTTTTT. Variable domain in full (rest from reference TRBV5-1 and TRBJ2-2): KAGVTQTPRYLIKTRGQQVTLSCSPISGHRSVSWYQQTPGQGLQFLFEYFSETQRNKGNFPGRFSGRQFSNSRSEMNVSTLELGDSALYLCASSSLLAGEGTGELFFGEGSRLTVL.

J is TRBJ2-7 and V is TRBV2; unclear D gene. V was trimmed by 6 bases and J by 0 bases, leaving 9 bases between them. In germline, CDR1 is SNHLY, CDR2 FYNNEI. The CDR3 runs 13 residues. Written as DNA, the CDR3 is TGTGCCAGCAGGAGAGACATCTCCTACGAGCAGTACTTC. As protein: CASRRDISYEQYF. The full variable domain, with the rest looked up from reference TRBV2 and TRBJ2-7, is EPEVTQTPSHQVTQMGQEVILRCVPISNHLYFYWYRQILGQKVEFLVSFYNNEISEKSEIFDDQFSVERPDGSNFTLKIRSTKLEDSAMYFCASRRDISYEQYFGPGTRLTVT.

V usage is TRBV4-1 and J usage is TRBJ2-7, with a weak D call TRBD1 (6 bases). V gave up 4 bases and J gave up 2 bases, with 15 bases separating them. Germline CDR1 is MGHRA and CDR2 is YSYEKL. The CDR3 is 15 residues long. The CDR3 loop reads CASSPRQVHPYEQYF. The CDR3 bases are TGCGCCAGCAGCCCCCGACAGGTGCATCCCTACGAGCAGTACTTC.

J is TRBJ2-2 and V is TRBV5-4, with 8 positions matching TRBD1. V lost 4 bases, J lost 4 bases, and 6 bases stayed unmatched. Germline V CDR1 and CDR2: SGHNT, YYREEE (reference sequence). The length of the CDR3 is 15 residues. CDR3 protein: CASSPTGVRTGELFF. CDR3 DNA: TGTGCCAGCAGCCCGACAGGGGTTCGCACCGGGGAGCTGTTTTTT. The variable domain in full, with the rest retrieved from reference TRBV5-4 and TRBJ2-2, is ETGVTQSPTHLIKTRGQQVTLRCSSQSGHNTVSWYQQALGQGPQFIFQYYREEENGRGNFPPRFSGLQFPNYSSELNVNALELDDSALYLCASSPTGVRTGELFFGEGSRLTVL.

The DNA of the CDR3 is TGTGCCAGCAGTCTAAAGGGACTAGCGCCATACAATGAGCAGTTCTTC. Protein sequence: CASSLKGLAPYNEQFF. This chain joins TRBV27 and TRBJ2-1; 10 positions match TRBD2. The CDR3 contains 16 residues. V gave up 5 bases and J gave up 4 bases; unmatched junction bases: 8. CDR1 and CDR2 from the germline V gene are MNHEY and SMNVEV (reference sequence).

V usage is TRBV29-1 and J usage is TRBJ2-5; 10 nucleotides match TRBD1. V shed 5 bases and J 4 bases; nucleotides not matched to a gene: 4. CDR1 SQVTM and CDR2 ANQGSEA come from the germline V gene. The CDR3 extends over 13 amino acids. The CDR3 here is CSVRQGAGETQYF. The CDR3 DNA reads as TGCAGCGTTCGACAGGGGGCAGGAGAGACCCAGTACTTC.

This clone was picked up a small number of times. The chain employs TRBV5-1 and TRBJ2-2, with 11 bases aligning to TRBD1. This CDR3 has 17 residues. The J segment lost 1 base and the V segment lost 2 bases, leaving 4 bases of the junction unmatched. Per the germline V gene, CDR1 is SGHRS and CDR2 is YFSETQ. CDR3 in DNA: TGCGCCAGCAGCTTCAGAGGGACAGGGGGGAACACCGGGGAGCTGTTTTTT. Its protein is CASSFRGTGGNTGELFF.

The chain couples TRBV10-2 to TRBJ2-7, with D unclear. The V end lost 8 bases, the J end lost 4 bases, and 12 bases lay between the germline ends. From germline, CDR1 is WSHSY and CDR2 SAAADI. This CDR3 is 12 amino acids long. The CDR3 loop is CASPGSYYEQYF. For the CDR3, the DNA is TGCGCCAGCCCCGGGTCTTATTACGAGCAGTACTTC.